The rows below give T cell receptor beta chains drawn from one sample of a study of blood T cell repertoires in COVID-19. The method was immunoSEQ multiplex PCR; TCRdb's version includes in-frame clones alone and lacks a portion of them. The sample has 140,000 to 150,000 clones; approximately 80% are singletons. Source material: peripheral blood. Receptor source: a man between 65 and 85 years old who had recovered from COVID-19. CDR3s include the opening cysteine and the closing phenylalanine or tryptophan. D genes are given only for firm matches. Only part of the rows carry a size: once, few, many, or a class if the clone is expanded.

TRBV4-2,TRBJ1-6,15,once,TRBD1,CASSQEGTGGSPLHF
TRBV14,TRBJ1-4,15,NA,TRBD1,CASSQGDRINEKLFF
TRBV25-1,TRBJ1-6,14,NA,NA,CASREQGLNSPLHF
TRBV7-9,TRBJ2-7,13,NA,NA,CASSWVLGGEQYF
TRBV2,TRBJ2-7,16,NA,TRBD2,CASSEARLAGVGEQYF
TRBV27,TRBJ1-6,17,NA,TRBD1,CASSRKTGAIGRAPLHF
TRBV4-1,TRBJ2-3,15,once,TRBD2,CASSPTSGSADTQYF
TRBV11-2,TRBJ2-7,17,NA,TRBD2,CASSTPPGLAGAYEQYF
TRBV7-9,TRBJ2-3,16,NA,NA,CASSPRTRVPTDTQYF
TRBV5-1,TRBJ2-7,16,NA,NA,CASSLGSAELPYEQYF
TRBV12-5,TRBJ2-5,16,NA,TRBD2,CASGLALAGVGETQYF
TRBV19,TRBJ1-4,13,NA,NA,CASSIKEYEKLFF
TRBV27,TRBJ2-7,15,NA,TRBD1,CASSPTRDRGSEQYF
TRBV19,TRBJ1-4,15,NA,NA,CASSILSGKGEKLFF
TRBV30,TRBJ2-7,17,once,TRBD2,CAWSVVLTSGSPHEQYF
TRBV10-3,TRBJ2-6,15,once,NA,CAISEPPLGANVLTF